These T cell receptor beta chains were read from a single sample in a study of T-cell reconstitution after alpha-beta-depleted transplantation in children. A single record per CDR3 protein comes from TCRdb applying MiXCR to the PCR reads. Among about 980,000 distinct CDR3 sequences, about 29% were seen once, and the ten largest hold 28%. Sequencing was performed on PBMCs, mostly from graft donor cells, taken 360 days after TCRalphabeta/CD19-depleted stem cell transplant. Every receptor here comes from a boy under two years old who had a stem cell transplant for SCID, so the T cells may come from the graft donor. CDR3s include the opening cysteine and the closing phenylalanine or tryptophan. The D gene is left open where the match is weak. Rows may omit the clone size; those that give it use once, few, many or a size class.

clone_size,j_call,v_call,d_call,cdr3_aa,cdr3_nt
many,TRBJ2-1,TRBV12-3/TRBV12-4,.,CASSSTNSYNEQFF,TGTGCCAGCAGTTCCACCAACTCCTACAATGAGCAGTTCTTC
many,TRBJ2-7,TRBV7-2,TRBD1,CASSLADRGAYEQYF,TGTGCCAGCAGCTTAGCAGACAGGGGGGCCTACGAGCAGTACTTC
.,TRBJ2-3,TRBV5-6,.,CASSLSKDTQYF,TGTGCCAGCAGCTTGAGTAAGGATACGCAGTATTTT
few,TRBJ2-5,TRBV15,TRBD2,CATSRESSGGWQETQYF,TGTGCCACCAGCAGGGAGTCTAGCGGGGGATGGCAAGAGACCCAGTACTTC
.,TRBJ1-6,TRBV12-3/TRBV12-4,.,CASSFGGYNSPLHF,TGTGCCAGCAGTTTCGGGGGGTATAATTCACCCCTCCACTTT
.,TRBJ2-5,TRBV28,TRBD2,CASSFLAEIQETQYF,TGTGCCAGCAGTTTTCTAGCGGAGATACAAGAGACCCAGTACTTC
few,TRBJ2-7,TRBV7-2,.,CASSLADGISYEQYF,TGTGCCAGCAGCTTAGCCGACGGTATCTCCTACGAGCAGTACTTC
.,TRBJ1-1,TRBV29-1,TRBD1,CSGDRGAFF,TGCAGCGGAGACAGGGGAGCTTTCTTT
.,TRBJ2-1,TRBV27,.,CASSLSGGSSWYNEQFF,TGTGCCAGCAGTTTATCTGGGGGTAGTTCGTGGTACAATGAGCAGTTCTTC
few,TRBJ2-5,TRBV25-1,.,CASSEYSPQETQYF,TGTGCCAGCAGTGAATATAGCCCCCAAGAGACCCAGTACTTC
few,TRBJ1-1,TRBV2,TRBD1,CASRVQTGTNTEAFF,TGTGCCAGCAGAGTCCAGACAGGGACGAACACTGAAGCTTTCTTT
.,TRBJ1-1,TRBV18,.,CASSPAWNTEAFF,TGTGCCAGCTCACCGGCCTGGAACACTGAAGCTTTCTTT
.,TRBJ2-7,TRBV29-1,TRBD2,CSAKGLAGGKGQYF,TGCAGCGCAAAAGGACTAGCGGGGGGAAAAGGGCAGTACTTC
few,TRBJ2-5,TRBV7-9,TRBD1,CASSLRRTGQETQYF,TGTGCCAGCAGCTTAAGGAGGACAGGGCAAGAGACCCAGTACTTC
.,TRBJ2-3,TRBV29-1,.,CSVEGQGSNTQYF,TGCAGCGTTGAGGGGCAGGGATCAAATACGCAGTATTTT
few,TRBJ1-5,TRBV4-1,.,CASSQDQGRDQPQHF,TGCGCCAGCAGCCAAGATCAGGGCAGGGATCAGCCCCAGCATTTT
few,TRBJ1-2,TRBV4-1,.,CASGGFYGYTF,TGCGCCAGCGGTGGGTTTTATGGCTACACCTTC
few,TRBJ2-7,TRBV4-2,.,CASSQGGNSYEQYF,TGTGCCAGCAGCCAAGGGGGGAACTCCTACGAGCAGTACTTC
.,TRBJ2-3,TRBV5-1,.,CASSLARADTDTQYF,TGCGCCAGCAGCTTGGCCCGGGCAGACACAGATACGCAGTATTTT
once,TRBJ2-5,TRBV4-1,TRBD2,CASSQGPSGAQETQYF,TGCGCCAGCAGCCAAGGTCCTAGCGGGGCCCAAGAGACCCAGTACTTC
few,TRBJ2-1,TRBV28,.,CASSLGWEQFF,TGTGCCAGCAGTTTGGGTTGGGAGCAGTTCTTC
.,TRBJ2-1,TRBV18,.,CASSHGEYNEQFF,TGTGCCAGCTCCCATGGCGAGTACAATGAGCAGTTCTTC
.,TRBJ2-1,TRBV20-1,TRBD1,CSARDSQVWANEQFF,TGCAGTGCCAGGGACAGCCAAGTTTGGGCCAATGAGCAGTTCTTC
.,TRBJ2-4,TRBV7-6,.,CASSSPTPGAIQYF,TGTGCCAGCAGCTCTCCTACGCCAGGGGCGATTCAGTACTTC
few,TRBJ2-2,TRBV12-3/TRBV12-4,.,CASSFQGSTGELFF,TGTGCCAGCAGTTTTCAGGGCAGCACCGGGGAGCTGTTTTTT
few,TRBJ2-7,TRBV5-5,.,CASSADSPYEQYF,TGTGCCAGCAGCGCAGACAGTCCCTACGAGCAGTACTTC